The sequence of this T cell receptor beta chain was determined in a study of blood T cell repertoires in COVID-19 (dated by TCRdb to the early 2020s). A note on the overall study: Samples covering the acute and convalescent phases of COVID-19 were provided by collaborators in the United States, Italy and Spain. The material from the prospective study consisted of cDNA or gDNA derived from T cells, B-cell-depleted T cells, or PBMCs. Subjects who had been exposed to COVID-19, were actively infected with it, or had recovered from it provided the deeply sampled blood TCRbeta repertoires that made up the dataset. A freely available public database, intended as a resource for researchers studying the immune response to SARS-CoV-2, is where the repertoires were released. Samples were obtained from the ongoing ImmuneRACE study (first 160 participants) and from 950 to 1,500 subjects provided by 6 global collaborators. Nearly every sample came with metadata listing a de-identified subject ID, COVID-19 status, age in years and sex. Where HLA class I and class II types were available, the types were taken from metadata supplied by the sample provider, not from assay-based typing.

Comments on this clone: The target of this receptor is not known. No much larger clonotype is one base removed from it; base qualities were not supplied.

General findings and caveats noted by the study authors: The quantity of clinical and demographic metadata differed by source and by participant and was supplied without curation.

Participants in the prospective study were enrolled through a virtual design, were aged about 18 to 100 years, and lived in approximately 25 United States geographic areas. In the prospective study, cohorts were assigned on the basis of participant-reported clinical history obtained from a screening survey and a study questionnaire. Mobile phlebotomists in the prospective study collected whole blood, serum and a nasopharyngeal or oropharyngeal swab from every participant. Additional blood draws and questionnaires over an approximately two-month period could optionally be provided by prospective study participants. Before DNA extraction, blood samples from the prospective study were shipped at room temperature or frozen. The CDR3 starts with the cysteine, ends with the phenylalanine, and has 15 residues. Only the CDR3 DNA stays, 45 bases, in frame from base 1. Trimming costs V 4 bases and J 6 bases, and their ends lie 18 bases apart. Sequences LNHDA (CDR1) and SQIVND (CDR2) are obtained from the germline V gene (reference sequence).

TCRbeta CDR3 regions were amplified from genomic DNA by means of the immunoSEQ Assay, a bias-controlled multiplex PCR. Regarding the original processing steps: The number of nucleated cells in each sample was estimated by amplification of reference gene primers within the assay. Sequence reads were collapsed and filtered to measure the absolute abundance of every unique TCRbeta CDR3 rearrangement. Productive Simpson clonality was computed per sample as the square root of Simpson's diversity index over productive rearrangements. This is the immuneACCESS table as TCRdb keeps it, with only in-frame sequences that have V and J called. A part of the clones is gone; compared with another copy, unresolved V genes explain less than half, and the rest is unexplained. The DNA gave D and trimming, while V, J and clone size come from that table. The sample table contains around 160,000 clones; only one count was recorded for 85% to 90% of them. The ten top clones hold more than 1% of the sample.

The sequence is built from TRBV19 and TRBJ1-1; confidence is insufficient to name the D gene. Sequencing was done on a sample of PBMCs or T cells enriched from blood (not recorded which). The receptor was derived from a woman aged 25-40 years with acute COVID-19. The CDR3 corresponds to CASSKAKGGSPEAFF. The sequenced DNA is TGTGCCAGTAGTAAGGCGAAGGGCGGGAGCCCTGAAGCTTTCTTT.